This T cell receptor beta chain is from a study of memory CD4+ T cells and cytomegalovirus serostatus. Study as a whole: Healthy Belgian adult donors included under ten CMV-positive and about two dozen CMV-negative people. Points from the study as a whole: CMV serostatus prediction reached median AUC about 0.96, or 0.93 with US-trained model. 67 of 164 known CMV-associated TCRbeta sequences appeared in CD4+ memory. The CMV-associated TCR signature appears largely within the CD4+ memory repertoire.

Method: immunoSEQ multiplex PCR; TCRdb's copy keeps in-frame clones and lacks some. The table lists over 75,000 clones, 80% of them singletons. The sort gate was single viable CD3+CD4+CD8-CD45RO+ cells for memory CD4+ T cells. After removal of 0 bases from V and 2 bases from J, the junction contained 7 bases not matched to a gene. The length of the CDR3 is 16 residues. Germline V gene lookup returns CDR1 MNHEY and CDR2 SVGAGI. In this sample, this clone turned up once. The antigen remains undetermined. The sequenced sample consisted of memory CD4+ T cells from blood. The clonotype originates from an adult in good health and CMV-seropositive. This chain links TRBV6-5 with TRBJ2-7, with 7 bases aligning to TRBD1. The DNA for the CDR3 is TGTGCCAGCAGTTACTCGACCGGGACAGAGGCCTACGAGCAGTACTTC. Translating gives CASSYSTGTEAYEQYF.